This TCR beta chain was identified during a study of a mutant IDH1 vaccine in newly diagnosed glioma. Sequencing was performed with immunoSEQ multiplex PCR; in TCRdb, only in-frame clones are kept and a portion is missing. The sample has roughly 51,000 clones, about 80% seen once. Stated time point: week 5, during vaccination. Each vaccine dose was 300 ug of mutant IDH1 20-mer peptide, with topical imiquimod. Germline values: CDR1 SGHRS, CDR2 YFSETQ. The CDR3 extends over 16 amino acids. Trimming stripped 0 bases from V and 0 bases from J, with 12 bases between. On this clone: The antigen is undetermined.

This clonotype was sampled from a woman aged 18-30 years with glioma. Some clones in this sample may be carry-over from other donors' samples. Specimen: PBMCs, collected from a glioma patient whose treatment included an IDH1 peptide vaccine. The chain recombines TRBV5-1 with TRBJ1-2; D gene unclear. This CDR3 reads CASSLVGTSANYGYTF. The CDR3 DNA sequence: TGCGCCAGCAGCTTGGTGGGTACATCTGCTAACTATGGCTACACCTTC.